These 10 T cell receptor beta chains originate from one sample sequenced in a study of human T cells and chemical hapten exposure. A single record per CDR3 protein comes from TCRdb applying MiXCR to the RACE reads. The sample gives 89,000 or so distinct CDR3 sequences, 8.5% of which show up once; just over 2.5% is in the top ten. As for time point: pre-sensitization, week 0. Treatment defined: therapeutic diphenylcyclopropenone sensitization with weekly scalp DPC. Material: whole blood, obtained in connection with sensitization to the hapten diphenylcyclopropenone (DPC). Receptor source: a man between 40 and 49 years old with alopecia areata. Some clones in this sample may be carry-over from other donors' samples.

In this sample, this clonotype turned up a few times. The chain combines TRBV6-2 or TRBV6-3 with TRBJ2-2, with a tentative D call TRBD2 (6 bases). Germline CDR1 reads MNHEY; CDR2 reads SVGEGT. V was shortened by 5 bases and J by 4 bases, with 14 bases between the two germline ends. This CDR3 is 15 amino acids long. CDR3 DNA: TGTGCCAGCAGTCCAGTACGGACTACCACCGGGGAGCTGTTTTTT. The encoded protein is CASSPVRTTTGELFF.

This clonotype has a count of ten or more. V and J are TRBV20-1 and TRBJ2-7; perhaps TRBD1 as D (6 bases). CDR1 is DFQATT, CDR2 SNEGSKA, per germline (reference sequence). Trimming left V 3 bases short and J 6 bases short, with 9 bases between. The CDR3 consists of 11 residues. Here the CDR3 reads CSASRDTEQYF. In DNA, the CDR3 is TGCAGTGCTAGCCGGGACACCGAGCAGTACTTC.

This clonotype appeared a few times. The chain uses TRBV10-3 and TRBJ1-2; TRBD1 is a possible D gene (5 bases). With 3 bases removed from V and 6 bases from J, the gap between germline ends came to 17 bases. Germline assignment: CDR1 ENHRY and CDR2 SYGVKD. The CDR3 is 15 residues long. CDR3 DNA sequence: TGTGCCATCAGTGACCGACAGACTTCGGGAGATGGCTACACCTTC. It yields the protein CAISDRQTSGDGYTF.

This clonotype was detected only a few times. The rearrangement links TRBV5-4 to TRBJ2-1; TRBD1 matches 10 bases. Germline values: CDR1 SGHNT, CDR2 YYREEE (reference sequence). The length of the CDR3 is 16 residues. The J segment lost 4 bases and the V segment lost 7 bases, leaving 11 bases of the junction unmatched. The CDR3 bases are TGTGCCAGCGGCCCCTACCCGGGACAGGGGTACAATGAGCAGTTCTTC. Amino acid sequence: CASGPYPGQGYNEQFF.

A few counts support this clonotype. The chain links TRBV5-4 to TRBJ2-3, with D perhaps given as TRBD1 or TRBD2 (6 bases each). Looked up from germline, CDR1 is SGHNT and CDR2 is YYREEE (reference sequence). Between the trimmed V and J ends, which lost 4 bases and 0 bases, there was a span of 12 bases. The CDR3 runs to 15 residues. CDR3 DNA: TGTGCCAGCAGCGCCGGGGGCCCAAGCACAGATACGCAGTATTTT. This gives the protein CASSAGGPSTDTQYF.

The chain is built from TRBV19 and TRBJ1-5; D unclear. In germline, CDR1 is LNHDA, CDR2 SQIVND (reference sequence). The CDR3 extends over 15 amino acids. With 7 bases removed from V and 0 bases from J, the gap between germline ends came to 13 bases. CDR3 coding DNA: TGTGCCAGTAAATTAGATCGGGATAGCAATCAGCCCCAGCATTTT. Translation: CASKLDRDSNQPQHF.

The rearrangement uses TRBV2 and TRBJ1-6; D might be TRBD1 (6 bases). Trimming stripped 6 bases from V and 7 bases from J, with 16 bases between. The germline V gene encodes CDR1 SNHLY and CDR2 FYNNEI. The CDR3 totals 15 residues. CDR3 in DNA: TGTGCCAGCAGCCTCACCCGGGACAAAAATTCACCCCTCCACTTT. Its translation is CASSLTRDKNSPLHF.

This clonotype came up a few times. The CDR3 bases are TGCAGTGCCGAGGCGGGAGACACAGATACGCAGTATTTT. This codes for CSAEAGDTDTQYF. V and J are TRBV20-1 and TRBJ2-3, with 7 bases lining up with TRBD2. Germline lookup yields CDR1 DFQATT and CDR2 SNEGSKA (reference sequence). The CDR3 runs 13 residues. J lost 2 bases, V lost 6 bases, and 5 bases had no gene match.

This clonotype has ten or more counts. This chain joins TRBV11-2 and TRBJ2-4; perhaps TRBD1 as D (7 bases). The V gene's germline CDR1 is SGHAT and CDR2 FQNNGV. This CDR3 is 18 amino acids long. V dropped 0 bases and J dropped 0 bases, with 15 bases sitting between them. For the CDR3, the DNA is TGTGCCAGCAGCTTAGATCCCCCAGGGGGGATAGCCAAAAACATTCAGTACTTC. Protein product: CASSLDPPGGIAKNIQYF.

V usage is TRBV7-6 and J usage is TRBJ2-2, with TRBD1 matching over 7 bases. The germline V gene has CDR1 SGHVS and CDR2 FNYEAQ. Germline trimming cut 5 bases from V and 8 bases from J; bases unmatched to any gene: 8. This CDR3 is built from 14 residues. The CDR3 DNA reads as TGTGCCAGCAGCGAACAGGGGTTTGAGGGGGAGCTGTTTTTT. Translating gives CASSEQGFEGELFF.